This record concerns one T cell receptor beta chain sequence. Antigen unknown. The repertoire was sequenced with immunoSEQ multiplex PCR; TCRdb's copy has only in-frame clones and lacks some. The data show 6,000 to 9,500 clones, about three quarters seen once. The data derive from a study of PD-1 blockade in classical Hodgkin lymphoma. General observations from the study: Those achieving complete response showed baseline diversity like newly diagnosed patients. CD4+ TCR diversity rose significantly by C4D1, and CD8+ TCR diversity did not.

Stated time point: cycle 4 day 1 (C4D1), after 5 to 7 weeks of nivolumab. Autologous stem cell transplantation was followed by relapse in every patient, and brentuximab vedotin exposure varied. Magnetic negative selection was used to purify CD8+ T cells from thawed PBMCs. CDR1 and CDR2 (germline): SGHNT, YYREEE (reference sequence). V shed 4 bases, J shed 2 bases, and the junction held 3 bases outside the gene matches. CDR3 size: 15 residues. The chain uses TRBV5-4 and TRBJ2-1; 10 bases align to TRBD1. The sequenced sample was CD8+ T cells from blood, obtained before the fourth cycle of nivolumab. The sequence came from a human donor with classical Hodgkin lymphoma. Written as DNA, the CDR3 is TGTGCCAGCAGCACCGGGACAGGGGCCTACAATGAGCAGTTCTTC. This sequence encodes CASSTGTGAYNEQFF.